This TCR beta chain was recovered during a study of CD8+CD57+ T cells in acquired aplastic anemia. For the study at large: Isolated CD4+ and CD8+ cells, once sorted, yielded DNA averaging approximately 3 ug.

Those patients picked for sequencing had displayed CD8+CD57+ cell expansion on flow cytometry. CDR3 and TCR beta VDJ profiling relied on a genomic DNA template. In TCRdb, the reads were re-called with MiXCR into one record per CDR3 protein. Of approximately 250,000 distinct CDR3 sequences detected, approximately 80% appear once; the ten largest clones hold over 35%. CDR1 and CDR2 (germline): SGHTA, FQGTGA. This CDR3 region has 14 residues. With respect to this clonotype: At one of its ends the junction is not consistent with the germline gene, which may arise from a read error.

The rearrangement joins TRBV7-3 to TRBJ1-6; D perhaps matches TRBD1 (6 bases). The sample comprised sorted CD4+, CD8+, or CD8+CD57+ T cells (not recorded which) from PBMCs. This clonotype was sampled from a human donor with aplastic anemia. The CDR3 is CASSSRARGADLHF. For the CDR3, the DNA is TGTGCTAGCAGCTCGAGGGCCAGGGGTGCAGACCTCCACTTT.